Only a few counts were recorded for the clone carrying this TCR beta chain. CD4+ cells of the naive, central memory, regulatory and stem cell-like memory types were sorted via CD45RO/CCR7/CD25/CD127/CD95/CD27. This entry belongs to a study of beta chain features in type 1 diabetes. All of the isolated RNA was reverse transcribed, so expressed TCRB transcripts were sequenced. The table came from immunoSEQ multiplex PCR; TCRdb's copy has only in-frame clones and leaves some out. The repertoire holds 200,000 to 300,000 clones, with 13% to 15% as singletons. Sequencing used naive CD4+ T cells from blood. The source of this sequence is a woman in her forties in good health.

The CDR3 DNA reads as TGTGCCAGCAGTACAGGGGGCAATCAGCCCCAGCATTTT. It codes for CASSTGGNQPQHF. The V call is TRBV28, the J call TRBJ1-5; 7 bases are shared with TRBD1. The trim removed 5 bases at V and 2 bases at J, leaving 0 bases unmatched. The CDR3 is 13 amino acids. Germline CDR1 reads MDHEN; CDR2 reads SYDVKM.